This TCR beta chain derives from a study of blood T cell repertoires in COVID-19. Profiled with immunoSEQ multiplex PCR; TCRdb holds only in-frame clones, not every one. The sample gives some 160,000 clones, roughly 79% of which show up once; over 6.5% is in the top ten. CDR3 length equals 15 residues. Trimming shortened V by 1 base and J by 3 bases, and 10 bases separated the two germline ends. Germline V gives CDR1 LGHDT, CDR2 YNNKEL (reference sequence). This TCR was recovered from a man in his forties or fifties with active or convalescent COVID-19. Sequencing was carried out using peripheral blood. This chain links TRBV3-1 (or the pseudogene TRBV3-2) with TRBJ1-3, with unresolved D. The CDR3 DNA reads as TGTGCCAGCAGCCAAGGACTGTACAATGGAAACACCATATATTTT. Amino acids: CASSQGLYNGNTIYF.